The present T cell receptor beta chain was sequenced within a study of blood T cells in healthy people across ages. Germline CDR1 is MGHDK and CDR2 is SYGVNS. V trimming: 3 bases; J trimming: 0 bases; junction bases outside the gene matches: 5. This CDR3 spans 16 amino acids. With a J-beta primer mix and a sample-barcoded 5' primer, a second PCR ran 7 to 11 cycles. Using its own MiXCR run on the 5' RACE reads, TCRdb lists one record per CDR3 protein. The repertoire holds hundreds of thousands of distinct CDR3 sequences, about 45% seen once, with approximately 18% in the top ten. This chain links TRBV25-1 with TRBJ2-7; 10 bases match TRBD2. The receptor was derived from a man at least 80 years old in good health. What was sequenced was blood. CDR3 amino acids: CASSDLTSGYSYEQYF. The CDR3 DNA sequence: TGTGCCAGCAGTGACTTGACTAGCGGGTACTCCTACGAGCAGTACTTC.